These 24 T cell receptor beta chains came from one sample sequenced in a study of T cell responses to AZD1222 COVID-19 vaccine (dated by TCRdb to about 2021). Libraries were prepared through the immunoSEQ multiplex PCR assay. As stored in TCRdb, this immuneACCESS dataset retains in-frame rearrangements with V and J assigned. A fraction of the clones does not appear; measured against another copy, unresolved V genes explain less than half of the discrepancy, and the remainder lacks a known reason. The table for this sample lists around 130,000 clones; 85% to 90% of them were counted only once. Approximately 3.1% of the sample goes to the ten largest clones. The time point label here, explained by the study, means: baseline before first vaccination. The sample here was peripheral blood, taken on day 0 of AZD1222 vaccination. The receptors were sampled from an adult in good health.

The V call is TRBV2, the J call TRBJ1-2; D is possibly TRBD1 (6 bases). Germline CDR1 SNHLY, CDR2 FYNNEI. The CDR3 spans 13 residues. V was trimmed by 5 bases and J by 4 bases, leaving 11 bases between them. In nucleotides, the CDR3 is TGTGCCAGCAGTTCCGGGACAAGCTATGGCTACACCTTC. Protein: CASSSGTSYGYTF.

The chain links TRBV7-3 to TRBJ2-3; TRBD2 matches 7 bases. The CDR3 is made up of 14 amino acids. Looked up from germline, CDR1 is SGHTA and CDR2 is FQGTGA. Trimming took 5 bases from V and 0 from J; bases not matched to a gene: 2. CDR3 residues: CASSLAASTDTQYF. For the CDR3, the DNA is TGTGCCAGCAGCCTAGCGGCTAGCACAGATACGCAGTATTTT.

The chain joins TRBV6-5 to TRBJ1-4; D call uncertain. This CDR3 has 14 residues. From germline, CDR1 is MNHEY and CDR2 SVGAGI. The V gene lost 2 bases and the J gene lost 8 bases, with 12 bases spanning the gap. CDR3 bases: TGTGCCAGCAGTTACATGGGGTTGGGGGAAAAACTGTTTTTT. It encodes CASSYMGLGEKLFF.

The chain employs TRBV19 and TRBJ2-5; D is possibly TRBD1 (5 bases). V was pared by 9 bases and J by 5 bases, with 22 bases between. From germline, CDR1 is LNHDA and CDR2 SQIVND (reference sequence). This CDR3 contains 15 residues. This chain's CDR3 is CASSTSRGRVETQYF. DNA of the CDR3: TGTGCCAGCTCAACCAGTAGGGGTCGGGTGGAGACCCAGTACTTC.

Here the CDR3 reads CASSSAPTQYF. DNA for the CDR3: TGTGCCAGCAGCTCGGCCCCCACCCAGTACTTC. The V and J genes are TRBV7-8 and TRBJ2-5, with D hard to call. The CDR3 loop spans 11 amino acids. Trimming shortened V by 4 bases and J by 8 bases, and 8 bases separated the two germline ends. Germline CDR1 SGHVS, CDR2 FQNEAQ. Variable domain in full (rest from reference TRBV7-8 and TRBJ2-5): GAGVSQSPRYKVAKRGQDVALRCDPISGHVSLFWYQQALGQGPEFLTYFQNEAQLDKSGLPSDRFFAERPEGSVSTLKIQRTQQEDSAVYLCASSSAPTQYFGPGTRLLVL.

CDR3 bases: TGTGCCAGCAGTTTAAGTCCGGGTTCGCCCCAGCATTTT. Protein: CASSLSPGSPQHF. The chain is built from TRBV28 and TRBJ1-5; D unresolved. In germline, CDR1 is MDHEN, CDR2 SYDVKM. The CDR3 sequence is 13 residues long. The V gene lost 2 bases and the J gene lost 9 bases, with 11 bases spanning the gap.

The CDR3 nucleotides are TGTGCCAGCAGCTGGACGGAGACCCAGTACTTC. Protein sequence: CASSWTETQYF. The chain joins TRBV5-8 to TRBJ2-5; D gene uncertain. Germline CDR1 and CDR2: SGHTS and YDEGEE. V lost 3 bases and J 5 bases, leaving 5 bases between the germline ends. This CDR3 is built from 11 residues.

CDR3 amino acids: CASSSGVQSRGYTF. The CDR3 bases are TGTGCCAGCAGCTCGGGGGTTCAGTCCCGTGGCTACACCTTC. The chain has TRBV5-4 and TRBJ1-2; weak D call: TRBD1 (5 bases). Germline CDR1 is SGHNT and CDR2 is YYREEE (reference sequence). Deletions cut 3 bases from V and 7 bases from J, with 16 bases between. The CDR3 extends over 14 amino acids.

This rearrangement joins TRBV6-5 to TRBJ2-7; D not certain. Trimming removed 5 bases from V and 9 bases from J, with 17 bases in between. The CDR3 runs to 13 residues. Germline V gives CDR1 MNHEY, CDR2 SVGAGI. As DNA, the CDR3 is TGTGCCAGCAGTCCCAGAAGGCAGATACCGCAGTACTTC. It is translated as CASSPRRQIPQYF.

This rearrangement joins TRBV28 to TRBJ2-4; 7 nucleotides agree with TRBD2. The CDR3 extends over 17 amino acids. Losses at the gene ends were 3 bases for V and 0 bases for J; bases not matched to a gene: 8. Germline V gene lookup returns CDR1 MDHEN and CDR2 SYDVKM. The CDR3, as DNA: TGTGCCAGCAGTTTGGAGTTGGGCGGGAGAGCCAAAAACATTCAGTACTTC. Residues: CASSLELGGRAKNIQYF.

This chain's CDR3 is CASSPRDPGNTIYF. The DNA of the CDR3 is TGTGCCAGCAGCCCCAGGGATCCCGGAAACACCATATATTTT. This chain uses TRBV3-1 (or the pseudogene TRBV3-2) with TRBJ1-3; possible D gene TRBD1, 5 bases. V was clipped by 4 bases and J by 4 bases, with 11 bases between them. CDR1 and CDR2 (germline): LGHDT, YNNKEL (reference sequence). The CDR3 consists of 14 residues.

The V call is TRBV28, the J call TRBJ1-3; D remains unclear. Per the germline V gene, CDR1 is MDHEN and CDR2 is SYDVKM. The CDR3 consists of 14 residues. V lost 6 bases and J 2 bases, leaving 11 bases between the germline ends. The CDR3 loop reads CASRSSSPGNTIYF. The CDR3 DNA sequence: TGTGCCAGCAGATCTTCCTCCCCTGGAAACACCATATATTTT.

The V call is TRBV6-5, the J call TRBJ1-5, with D hard to call. From germline, CDR1 is MNHEY and CDR2 SVGAGI. V lost 6 bases and J lost 1, with 13 bases in between. CDR3 length: 15 residues. DNA for the CDR3: TGTGCCAGCAGCGAGAGACGGGCGAGCAATCAGCCCCAGCATTTT. As protein: CASSERRASNQPQHF.

This rearrangement joins TRBV28 to TRBJ2-3; TRBD2 aligns across 12 bases. This CDR3 is built from 20 residues. CDR1 is MDHEN and CDR2 is SYDVKM in the germline V gene. J gave up 2 bases and V 6 bases, and 18 bases lay outside the gene matches. In DNA form, the CDR3 reads TGTGCCAGCAGCCCCCGCGCCGGGACTAGCGGGCGAACCCACACAGATACGCAGTATTTT. Protein: CASSPRAGTSGRTHTDTQYF.

This chain joins TRBV9 and TRBJ2-1; possible D gene TRBD2, 6 bases. Germline V gene data show CDR1 as SGDLS and CDR2 as YYNGEE. This CDR3 has 15 amino acids. V dropped 0 bases and J dropped 3 bases, with 10 bases sitting between them. CDR3 bases: TGTGCCAGCAGCGTAGGACGGGGGTACTACAATGAGCAGTTCTTC. This codes for CASSVGRGYYNEQFF. The full variable domain, completed using reference TRBV9 and TRBJ2-1, is DSGVTQTPKHLITATGQRVTLRCSPRSGDLSVYWYQQSLDQGLQFLIQYYNGEERAKGNILERFSAQQFPDLHSELNLSSLELGDSALYFCASSVGRGYYNEQFFGPGTRLTVL.

This chain uses TRBV24-1 with TRBJ1-1; TRBD1 matches at 10 bases. CDR3 length equals 15 residues. V was clipped by 5 bases and J by 6 bases; unmatched bases: 8. Germline V gene lookup returns CDR1 KGHDR and CDR2 SFDVKD. CDR3 sequence reads: CATSAAGTGEAEAFF. In DNA form, the CDR3 reads TGTGCCACCAGTGCCGCCGGGACAGGGGAGGCTGAAGCTTTCTTT.

The CDR3 loop is CASSPRAGGDTF. The DNA for the CDR3 is TGTGCCAGCAGTCCCCGTGCTGGCGGGGACACCTTC. The genes are TRBV28 and TRBJ1-2; no definite D call. The V end lost 5 bases, the J end lost 12 bases, and 16 bases lay between the germline ends. Germline CDR1 reads MDHEN; CDR2 reads SYDVKM. The CDR3 has 12 residues.

The V and J genes are TRBV15 and TRBJ1-1; 11 nucleotides match TRBD1. The CDR3 consists of 12 residues. J gave up 10 bases and V 8 bases, and 6 bases lay outside the gene matches. Germline CDR1 is LNHNV and CDR2 is YYDKDF (reference sequence). CDR3 sequence (DNA): TGTGCCACCCGGGACAGGGGGGACGGAGCTTTCTTT. Amino acid sequence: CATRDRGDGAFF.

This clone has ten or more counts. V usage is TRBV28 and J usage is TRBJ2-7; 10 nucleotides align to TRBD1. The CDR3 sequence is 14 residues long. Unmatched junction bases numbered 7, after V lost 4 bases and J lost 7 bases. Germline lookup yields CDR1 MDHEN and CDR2 SYDVKM. CDR3 residues: CASSSSDRGSEQYF. CDR3 sequence (DNA): TGTGCCAGCAGTTCCTCGGACAGGGGGTCGGAGCAGTACTTC. Full variable domain (missing parts from reference TRBV28 and TRBJ2-7): DVKVTQSSRYLVKRTGEKVFLECVQDMDHENMFWYRQDPGLGLRLIYFSYDVKMKEKGDIPEGYSVSREKKERFSLILESASTNQTSMYLCASSSSDRGSEQYFGPGTRLTVT.

A note on this clone: In the same sample, other DNA sequences code for this CDR3. J is TRBJ2-1 and V is TRBV5-1; D unclear. From germline, CDR1 is SGHRS and CDR2 YFSETQ. Trimming removed 4 bases at V and 1 base at J, with 6 bases between. This CDR3 region has 13 residues. The CDR3 bases are TGCGCCAGCAGCCTTGGGTCCTACAATGAGCAGTTCTTC. Translated: CASSLGSYNEQFF. The variable domain in full, with the rest retrieved from reference TRBV5-1 and TRBJ2-1, is KAGVTQTPRYLIKTRGQQVTLSCSPISGHRSVSWYQQTPGQGLQFLFEYFSETQRNKGNFPGRFSGRQFSNSRSEMNVSTLELGDSALYLCASSLGSYNEQFFGPGTRLTVL.

This chain links TRBV21-1 with TRBJ2-7. TRBV21-1 is marked as a pseudogene. The length of the CDR3 is 14 residues. CDR3 protein: CASSSSVDSYEQYF. For the CDR3, the DNA is TGTGCCAGCAGCAGCTCGGTGGACTCCTACGAGCAGTACTTC.

V gene TRBV28 combines with J gene TRBJ1-2; D call uncertain. Germline CDR1 MDHEN, CDR2 SYDVKM. This CDR3 contains 15 residues. Trimming left V 4 bases short and J 4 bases short, with 16 bases between. The CDR3 loop is CASSSGQNRFYGYTF. The CDR3 bases are TGTGCCAGCAGTTCCGGGCAGAATCGTTTCTATGGCTACACCTTC.

The rearrangement joins TRBV6-5 to TRBJ1-1, with D unresolved. Trimming took off 5 bases at V and 3 bases at J, with 13 bases between the two ends. Germline values: CDR1 MNHEY, CDR2 SVGAGI. The CDR3 covers 14 residues. The CDR3 DNA is TGTGCCAGCAGTCGACACAGACCAGACACTGAAGCTTTCTTT. This codes for CASSRHRPDTEAFF.

This chain uses TRBV7-7 with TRBJ2-7, with a possible D match to TRBD1 (5 bases). The germline V gene encodes CDR1 SSHAT and CDR2 FNYEAQ (reference sequence). V dropped 5 bases and J dropped 4 bases, with 15 bases sitting between them. The CDR3 has 14 residues. The chain's CDR3 is CASSPEQGGYEQYF. The CDR3 region has the DNA TGTGCCAGCAGCCCCGAGCAGGGTGGGTACGAGCAGTACTTC.